This paragraph reports one T cell receptor beta chain. The source of the sample is a study of blood T cell repertoires in COVID-19. About the study: From T cells, B-cell-depleted T cells, or PBMCs came the material, which was cDNA or gDNA.

V lost 4 bases and J lost 8; bases outside the gene matches: 6. The CDR3 is 15 residues long. Germline V gene lookup returns CDR1 SNHLY and CDR2 FYNNEI. Sequencing was performed with immunoSEQ multiplex PCR; in TCRdb, only in-frame clones are kept and a portion is missing. The sample carries around 79,000 clones, roughly 90% recorded once. The clonotype comes from a man aged 70-80 years with active or convalescent COVID-19. Sequencing was carried out using peripheral blood. The V gene is TRBV2, the J gene TRBJ2-1; TRBD2 aligns across 12 bases. The CDR3 coding sequence is TGTGCCAGCAGTGGGGGACTAGCGGGTCAGGATGAGCAGTTCTTC. Its translation: CASSGGLAGQDEQFF.